This paragraph reports one TCR beta chain. Its cognate antigen is unknown. Sequenced by immunoSEQ multiplex PCR; TCRdb stores in-frame clones only, minus some. The data contain 180,000 or so clones, approximately 90% of them singletons. The data derive from a study of Ad26.COV2.S vaccination and SARS-CoV-2 variants. The study's findings and limits: Vaccine recipients posted higher spike-specific TCR breadth than their placebo counterparts. The authors reported substantial breadth in spike-specific CD8+ and CD4+ T cell responses after vaccination. With respect to non-spike TCR breadth, vaccine and placebo recipients were similar.

Germline-derived CDR1 and CDR2 are MNHEY and SVGEGT. The CDR3 spans 11 residues. V lost 2 bases and J lost 6, with 3 bases in between. The receptor was derived from a human donor who had recovered from COVID-19. The chain has TRBV6-2 or TRBV6-3 and TRBJ2-3; D gene unclear. The source material was peripheral blood, sampled after recovery from COVID-19. The DNA of the CDR3 is TGTGCCAGCAGTTACGGGGATACGCAGTATTTT. Encoded protein: CASSYGDTQYF.